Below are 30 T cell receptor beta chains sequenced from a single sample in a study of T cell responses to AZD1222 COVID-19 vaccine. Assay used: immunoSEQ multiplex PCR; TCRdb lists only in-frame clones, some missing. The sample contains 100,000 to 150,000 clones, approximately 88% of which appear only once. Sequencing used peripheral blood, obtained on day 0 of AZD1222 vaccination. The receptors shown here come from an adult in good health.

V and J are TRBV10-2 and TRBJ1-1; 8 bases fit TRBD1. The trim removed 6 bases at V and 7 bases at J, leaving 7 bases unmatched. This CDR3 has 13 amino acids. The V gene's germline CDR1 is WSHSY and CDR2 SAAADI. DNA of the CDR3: TGCGCCAGCAGAGCCGGGACAGGACTTGAAGCTTTCTTT. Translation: CASRAGTGLEAFF.

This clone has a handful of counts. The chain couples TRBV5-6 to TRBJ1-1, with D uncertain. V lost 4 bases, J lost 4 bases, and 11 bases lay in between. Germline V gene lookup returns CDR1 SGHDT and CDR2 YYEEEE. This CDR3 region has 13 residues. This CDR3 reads CASSKRVTTEAFF. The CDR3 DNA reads TGTGCCAGCAGCAAAAGGGTGACCACTGAAGCTTTCTTT.

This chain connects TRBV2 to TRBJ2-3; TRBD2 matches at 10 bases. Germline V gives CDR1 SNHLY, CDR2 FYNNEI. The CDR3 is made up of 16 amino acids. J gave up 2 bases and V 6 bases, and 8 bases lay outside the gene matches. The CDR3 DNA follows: TGTGCCAGCAGGGTTATAGCGGGGGGTTCCACAGATACGCAGTATTTT. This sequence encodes CASRVIAGGSTDTQYF.

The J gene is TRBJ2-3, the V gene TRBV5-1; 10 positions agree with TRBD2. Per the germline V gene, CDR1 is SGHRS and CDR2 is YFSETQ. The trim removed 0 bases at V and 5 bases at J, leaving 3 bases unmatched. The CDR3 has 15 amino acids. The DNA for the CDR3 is TGCGCCAGCAGCTTGGTAGCGGGAGGTTTAGATACGCAGTATTTT. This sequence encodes CASSLVAGGLDTQYF.

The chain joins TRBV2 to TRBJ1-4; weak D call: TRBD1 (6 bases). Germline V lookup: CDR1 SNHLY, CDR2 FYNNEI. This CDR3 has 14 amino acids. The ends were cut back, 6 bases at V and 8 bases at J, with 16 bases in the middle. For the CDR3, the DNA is TGTGCCAGCAGCGCGGACAGAATCGGGGAAAAACTGTTTTTT. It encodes CASSADRIGEKLFF.

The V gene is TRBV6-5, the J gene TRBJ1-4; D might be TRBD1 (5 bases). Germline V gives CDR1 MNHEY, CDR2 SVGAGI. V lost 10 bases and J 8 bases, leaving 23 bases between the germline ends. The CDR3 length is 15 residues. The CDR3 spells CATSKGPSLGEKLFF. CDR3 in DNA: TGTGCCACCTCGAAGGGGCCCTCCCTGGGGGAAAAACTGTTTTTT.

DNA of the CDR3: TGTGCCAGCAGTCCAGGACAGTTGCGGGACTATGGCTACACCTTC. Translation: CASSPGQLRDYGYTF. V and J are TRBV7-3 and TRBJ1-2, with D possibly being TRBD1 (6 bases). Germline CDR1 SGHTA, CDR2 FQGTGA. The CDR3 contains 15 residues. V lost 6 bases to trimming and J lost 3 bases, with 17 bases between them. The full variable domain, with the rest looked up from reference TRBV7-3 and TRBJ1-2, is GAGVSQTPSNKVTEKGKYVELRCDPISGHTALYWYRQSLGQGPEFLIYFQGTGAADDSGLPNDRFFAVRPEGSVSTLKIQRTERGDSAVYLCASSPGQLRDYGYTFGSGTRLTVV.

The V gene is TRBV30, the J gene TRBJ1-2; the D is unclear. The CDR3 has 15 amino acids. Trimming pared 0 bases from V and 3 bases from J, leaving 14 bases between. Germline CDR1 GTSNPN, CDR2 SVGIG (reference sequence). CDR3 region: CAWSVTPLPDYGYTF. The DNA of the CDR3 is TGTGCCTGGAGTGTAACCCCCCTGCCCGACTATGGCTACACCTTC.

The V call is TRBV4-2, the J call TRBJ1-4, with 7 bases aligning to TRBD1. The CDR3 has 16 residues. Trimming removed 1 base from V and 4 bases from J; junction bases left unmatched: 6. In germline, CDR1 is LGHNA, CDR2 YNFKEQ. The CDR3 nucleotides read TGTGCCAGCAGCCAAGTCGGGCAGGGGGGTAATGAAAAACTGTTTTTT. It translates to CASSQVGQGGNEKLFF.

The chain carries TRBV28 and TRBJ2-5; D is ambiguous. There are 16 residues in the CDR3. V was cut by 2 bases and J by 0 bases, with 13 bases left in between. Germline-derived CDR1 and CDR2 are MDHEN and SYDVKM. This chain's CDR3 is CASSLDSSRNQETQYF. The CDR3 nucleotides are TGTGCCAGCAGTTTAGACTCCAGCAGGAACCAAGAGACCCAGTACTTC.

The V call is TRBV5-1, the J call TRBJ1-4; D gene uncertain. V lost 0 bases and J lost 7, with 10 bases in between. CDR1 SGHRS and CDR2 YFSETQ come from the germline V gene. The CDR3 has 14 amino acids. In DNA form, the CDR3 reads TGCGCCAGCAGCTTGGGGCAGGAGGTTGAAAAACTGTTTTTT. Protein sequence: CASSLGQEVEKLFF.

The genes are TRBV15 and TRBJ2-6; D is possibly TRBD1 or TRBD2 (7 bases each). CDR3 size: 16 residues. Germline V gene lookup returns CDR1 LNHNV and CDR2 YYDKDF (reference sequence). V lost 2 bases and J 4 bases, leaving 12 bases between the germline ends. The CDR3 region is CATSRQGGTGANVLTF. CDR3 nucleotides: TGTGCCACCAGCAGACAGGGGGGGACCGGGGCCAACGTCCTGACTTTC.

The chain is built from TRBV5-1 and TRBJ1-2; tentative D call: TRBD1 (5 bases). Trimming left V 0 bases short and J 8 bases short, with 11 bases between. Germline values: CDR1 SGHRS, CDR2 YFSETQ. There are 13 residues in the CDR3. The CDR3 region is CASSLGDHGGYTF. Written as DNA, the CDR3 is TGCGCCAGCAGCTTGGGGGACCATGGGGGCTACACCTTC. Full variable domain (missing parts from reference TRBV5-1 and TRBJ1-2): KAGVTQTPRYLIKTRGQQVTLSCSPISGHRSVSWYQQTPGQGLQFLFEYFSETQRNKGNFPGRFSGRQFSNSRSEMNVSTLELGDSALYLCASSLGDHGGYTFGSGTRLTVV.

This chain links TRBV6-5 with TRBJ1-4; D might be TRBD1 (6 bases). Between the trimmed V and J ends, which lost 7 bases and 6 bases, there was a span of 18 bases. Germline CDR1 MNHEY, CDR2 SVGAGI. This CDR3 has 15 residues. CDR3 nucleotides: TGTGCCAGCAAAAGGGGGGGGCGCCGGGATGAAAAACTGTTTTTT. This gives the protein CASKRGGRRDEKLFF.

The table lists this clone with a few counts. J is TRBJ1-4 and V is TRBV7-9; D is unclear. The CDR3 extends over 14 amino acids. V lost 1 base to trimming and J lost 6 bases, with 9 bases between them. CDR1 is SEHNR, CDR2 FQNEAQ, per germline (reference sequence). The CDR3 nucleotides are TGTGCCAGCAGCTTAGGGTTGGGGTATGAAAAACTGTTTTTT. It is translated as CASSLGLGYEKLFF.

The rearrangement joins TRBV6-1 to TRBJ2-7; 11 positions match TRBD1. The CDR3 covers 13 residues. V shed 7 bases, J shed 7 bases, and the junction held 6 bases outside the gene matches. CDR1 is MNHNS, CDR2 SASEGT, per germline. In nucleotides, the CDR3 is TGTGCCAGCACAGGACAGGGGGCGTGGGAGCAGTACTTC. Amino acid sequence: CASTGQGAWEQYF.

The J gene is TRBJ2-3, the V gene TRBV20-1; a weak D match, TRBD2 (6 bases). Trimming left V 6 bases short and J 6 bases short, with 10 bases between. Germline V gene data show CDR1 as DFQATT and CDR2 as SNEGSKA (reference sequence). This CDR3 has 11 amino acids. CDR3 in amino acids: CSALEGDTQYF. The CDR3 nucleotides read TGCAGTGCCCTGGAGGGGGATACGCAGTATTTT.

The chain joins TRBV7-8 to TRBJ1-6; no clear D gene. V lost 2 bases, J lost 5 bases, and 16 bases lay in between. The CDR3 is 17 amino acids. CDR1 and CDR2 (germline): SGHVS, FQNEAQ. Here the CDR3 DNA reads TGTGCCAGCAGCTTATCGGTTCTGGGATTCCATAATTCACCCCTCCACTTT. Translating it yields CASSLSVLGFHNSPLHF.

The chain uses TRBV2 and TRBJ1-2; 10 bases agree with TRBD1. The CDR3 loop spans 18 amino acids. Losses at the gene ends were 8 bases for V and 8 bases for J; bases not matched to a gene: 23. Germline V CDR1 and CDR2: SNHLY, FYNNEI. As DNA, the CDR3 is TGTGCCAGCCGCCGAGTTGACAGGGGGCTGGATCGGTTAAAGGGCTACACCTTC. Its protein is CASRRVDRGLDRLKGYTF. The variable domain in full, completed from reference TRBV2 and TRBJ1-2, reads EPEVTQTPSHQVTQMGQEVILRCVPISNHLYFYWYRQILGQKVEFLVSFYNNEISEKSEIFDDQFSVERPDGSNFTLKIRSTKLEDSAMYFCASRRVDRGLDRLKGYTFGSGTRLTVV.

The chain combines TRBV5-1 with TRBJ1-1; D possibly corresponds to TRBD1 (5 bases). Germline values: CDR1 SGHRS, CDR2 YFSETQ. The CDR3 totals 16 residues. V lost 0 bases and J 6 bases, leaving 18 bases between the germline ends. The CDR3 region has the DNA TGCGCCAGCAGCTTGGGGCAAGGGGCGTTTTTCTCTGAAGCTTTCTTT. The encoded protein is CASSLGQGAFFSEAFF.

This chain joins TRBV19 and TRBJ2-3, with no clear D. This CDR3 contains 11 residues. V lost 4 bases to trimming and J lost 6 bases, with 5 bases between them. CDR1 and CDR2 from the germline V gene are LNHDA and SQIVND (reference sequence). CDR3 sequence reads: CASSRFDTQYF. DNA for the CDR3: TGTGCCAGTAGTAGATTTGATACGCAGTATTTT.

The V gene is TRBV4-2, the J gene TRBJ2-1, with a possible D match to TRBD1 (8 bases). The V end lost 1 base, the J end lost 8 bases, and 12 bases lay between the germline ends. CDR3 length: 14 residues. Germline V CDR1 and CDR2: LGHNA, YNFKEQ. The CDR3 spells CASSQVTGGDEQFF. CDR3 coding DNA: TGTGCCAGCAGCCAAGTAACAGGGGGGGATGAGCAGTTCTTC.

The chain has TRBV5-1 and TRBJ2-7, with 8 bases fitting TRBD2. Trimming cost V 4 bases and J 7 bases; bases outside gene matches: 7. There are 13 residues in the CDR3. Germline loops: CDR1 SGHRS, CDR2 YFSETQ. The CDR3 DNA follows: TGCGCCAGCAGCGAAAGGACTAGCTCTGAGCAGTACTTC. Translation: CASSERTSSEQYF.

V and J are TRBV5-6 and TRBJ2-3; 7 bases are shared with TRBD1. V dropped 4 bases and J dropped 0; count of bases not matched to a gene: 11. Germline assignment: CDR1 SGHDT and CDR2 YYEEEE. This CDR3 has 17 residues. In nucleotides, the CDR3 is TGTGCCAGCAGCACAGGGACAGTCACCGCTAGCACAGATACGCAGTATTTT. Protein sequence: CASSTGTVTASTDTQYF.

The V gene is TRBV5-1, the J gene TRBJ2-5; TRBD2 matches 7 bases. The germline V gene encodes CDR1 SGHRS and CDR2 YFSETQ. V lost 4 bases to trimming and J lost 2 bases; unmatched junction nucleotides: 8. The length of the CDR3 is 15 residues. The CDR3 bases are TGCGCCAGCAGCCCCGATGGGGGGGGACAAGAGACCCAGTACTTC. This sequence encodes CASSPDGGGQETQYF.

CDR3 residues: CASSGEGLGHTEAFF. The CDR3 DNA follows: TGTGCCAGCAGTGGCGAGGGTTTGGGACACACTGAAGCTTTCTTT. The chain employs TRBV28 and TRBJ1-1, with D possibly TRBD1 on 5 matching bases. The germline V gene encodes CDR1 MDHEN and CDR2 SYDVKM. The V end was cut by 5 bases, the J end by 3 bases, with 16 bases between. The CDR3 extends over 15 amino acids.

CDR3: CASSQQESTDTQYF. The DNA of the CDR3 is TGTGCCAGCAGTCAACAGGAAAGCACAGATACGCAGTATTTT. The gene calls are TRBV6-6 and TRBJ2-3; tentative D call: TRBD1 (5 bases). V lost 5 bases and J lost 0, with 9 bases in between. Germline values: CDR1 MNHNY, CDR2 SVGAGI (reference sequence). This CDR3 is built from 14 residues.

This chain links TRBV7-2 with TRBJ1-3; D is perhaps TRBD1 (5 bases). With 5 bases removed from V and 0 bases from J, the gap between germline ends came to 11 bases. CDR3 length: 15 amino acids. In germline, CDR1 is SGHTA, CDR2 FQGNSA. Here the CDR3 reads CASSRDAGSGNTIYF. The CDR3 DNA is TGTGCCAGCAGCAGGGACGCAGGCTCTGGAAACACCATATATTTT.

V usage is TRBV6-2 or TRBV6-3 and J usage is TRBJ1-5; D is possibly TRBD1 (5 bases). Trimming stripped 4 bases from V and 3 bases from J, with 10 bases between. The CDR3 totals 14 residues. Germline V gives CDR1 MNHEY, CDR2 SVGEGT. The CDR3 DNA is TGTGCCAGCAGTTCCCGGGACCTCAATCAGCCCCAGCATTTT. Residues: CASSSRDLNQPQHF.

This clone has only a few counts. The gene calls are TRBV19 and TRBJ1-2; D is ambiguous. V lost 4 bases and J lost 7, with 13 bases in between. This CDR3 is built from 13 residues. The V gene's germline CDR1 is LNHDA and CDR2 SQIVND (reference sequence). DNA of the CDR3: TGTGCCAGTAGTAAATTGAGAGTGCCTGGCTACACCTTC. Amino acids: CASSKLRVPGYTF.